The rows below give T cell receptor beta chains drawn from one sample of a study of control samples from healthy donors and cancer patients. Measured with immunoSEQ multiplex PCR; TCRdb has only the in-frame clones, and not every one. This sample has roughly 100,000 clones, with about 90% found just once. Sequenced: blood. The receptors here all came from a man aged 25-45 years in good health. Both conserved end residues are trimmed from each CDR3. Only part of the rows carry a size: once, few, many, or a class if the clone is expanded.

clone size: .
V gene: TRBV12-5
CDR3 protein: ASGFFSVNSNQPQH

clone size: .
V gene: TRBV7-3
CDR3 protein: ASSPIGSGRVNEQF

clone size: .
V gene: TRBV27
CDR3 protein: ASRYREVGETQY

clone size: .
V gene: TRBV29-1
CDR3 protein: SVPGVNSYNEQF

clone size: .
V gene: TRBV4-1
CDR3 protein: ASSPGTSGYNEQF

clone size: .
V gene: TRBV12-3/TRBV12-4
CDR3 protein: ASSFQGTDTQY

clone size: .
V gene: TRBV6-2/TRBV6-3
CDR3 protein: ASSWTVNTEAF

clone size: .
V gene: TRBV7-2
CDR3 protein: ASSVRQSTDTQY

clone size: .
V gene: TRBV5-1
CDR3 protein: ASSLALKNIQY

clone size: .
V gene: TRBV5-1
CDR3 protein: ASMIGSGRANEQF

clone size: few
V gene: TRBV3-1/TRBV3-2
CDR3 protein: ASSRDRGGTQY

clone size: .
V gene: TRBV7-9
CDR3 protein: ASSLWTAPGGNTEAF

clone size: .
V gene: TRBV7-8
CDR3 protein: ASSLGEPQPQH

clone size: .
V gene: TRBV3-1/TRBV3-2
CDR3 protein: ASSHRGTNEKLF

clone size: .
V gene: TRBV13
CDR3 protein: ASSLGGGSGMADTQY

clone size: .
V gene: TRBV4-1
CDR3 protein: ASSQVPLREAGYT

clone size: once
V gene: TRBV7-9
CDR3 protein: ASSQGPLQVAF

clone size: .
V gene: TRBV27
CDR3 protein: ASRDFVGDTEAF

clone size: .
V gene: TRBV2
CDR3 protein: ASSVPRDTGELF

clone size: .
V gene: TRBV28
CDR3 protein: ASSLGQGVREQY

clone size: .
V gene: TRBV30
CDR3 protein: AWMADYGYT

clone size: .
V gene: TRBV19
CDR3 protein: ASSTKKGLATYEQY

clone size: .
V gene: TRBV7-9
CDR3 protein: ASSLQETQY

clone size: .
V gene: TRBV4-1
CDR3 protein: ASSHWTRDGTQY

clone size: few
V gene: TRBV30
CDR3 protein: AWSVRLGERSYGYT

clone size: .
V gene: TRBV27
CDR3 protein: ASQRWGGIPNTEAF

clone size: .
V gene: TRBV5-1
CDR3 protein: ASSPQPLETQY

clone size: .
V gene: TRBV28
CDR3 protein: ASSFQTGELF

clone size: .
V gene: TRBV11-2
CDR3 protein: ASSFRDTSSYGYT

clone size: .
V gene: TRBV28
CDR3 protein: ASSLPNPYRTEAF

clone size: .
V gene: TRBV29-1
CDR3 protein: SAEGSPKHGTQY

clone size: .
V gene: TRBV27
CDR3 protein: ASTYLGLASVGTGANVLT

clone size: .
V gene: TRBV4-3
CDR3 protein: ASSQNSGLAMGNEQF

clone size: .
V gene: TRBV5-8
CDR3 protein: ASRPIGYRTNYGYT

clone size: once
V gene: TRBV4-1
CDR3 protein: ASSTGLYNEQF